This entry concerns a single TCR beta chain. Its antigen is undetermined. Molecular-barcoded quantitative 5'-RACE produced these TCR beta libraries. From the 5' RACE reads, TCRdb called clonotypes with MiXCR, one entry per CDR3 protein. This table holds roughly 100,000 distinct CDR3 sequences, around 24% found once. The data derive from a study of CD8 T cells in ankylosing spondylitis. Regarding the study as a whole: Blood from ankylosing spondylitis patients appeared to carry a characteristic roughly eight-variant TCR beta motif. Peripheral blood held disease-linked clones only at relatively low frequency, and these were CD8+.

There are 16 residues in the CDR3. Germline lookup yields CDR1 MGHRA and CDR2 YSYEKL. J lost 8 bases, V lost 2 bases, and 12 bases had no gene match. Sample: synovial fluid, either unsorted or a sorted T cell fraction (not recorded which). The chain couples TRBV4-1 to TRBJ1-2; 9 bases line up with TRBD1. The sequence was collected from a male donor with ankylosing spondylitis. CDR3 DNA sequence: TGCGCCAGCAGCCAACTCCAGGGACAGGGTCTAGGGGGCTACACCTTC. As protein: CASSQLQGQGLGGYTF.